The 18 T cell receptor beta chains listed next were all sequenced from one sample in a study of shared clonotypes between healthy human individuals. CD45RO-negative, CCR7-positively selected cells formed the naive CD8 fraction, excluding terminally differentiated effector memory CD45RA+ cells. The repertoire was sequenced with immunoSEQ multiplex PCR; TCRdb's copy has only in-frame clones and lacks some. The sample consists of some 1,900,000 clones, about 94% of them appearing once. The source material was naive CD8+ T cells sorted from blood. Receptors were obtained from a man between 18 and 29 years old in good health.

The rearrangement joins TRBV13 to TRBJ2-7; 7 bases match TRBD1. This CDR3 has 16 residues. The junction had 11 bases not matched to a gene; V was cut back by 4 bases and J by 2 bases. Germline lookup yields CDR1 PRHDT and CDR2 FYEKMQ (reference sequence). The CDR3 nucleotides are TGTGCCAGCAGCTCCCGACAGGGAATAGACACCTACGAGCAGTACTTC. Protein sequence: CASSSRQGIDTYEQYF.

This chain links TRBV30 with TRBJ2-1, with D hard to call. The CDR3 is made up of 14 amino acids. Germline CDR1 reads GTSNPN; CDR2 reads SVGIG (reference sequence). Between the trimmed V and J ends, which lost 3 bases and 5 bases, there was a span of 14 bases. The CDR3 region is CAWSLGPTDNEQFF. The DNA of the CDR3 is TGTGCCTGGAGCCTAGGCCCTACCGACAATGAGCAGTTCTTC.

The chain is built from TRBV10-3 and TRBJ2-3; D possibly uses TRBD1 or TRBD2 (5 bases each). V lost 3 bases and J 2 bases, leaving 12 bases between the germline ends. This CDR3 has 15 amino acids. CDR1 ENHRY and CDR2 SYGVKD come from the germline V gene. The CDR3: CAISEGVSDTDTQYF. In nucleotides, the CDR3 is TGTGCCATCAGTGAAGGGGTTAGCGACACAGATACGCAGTATTTT.

The chain employs TRBV7-3 and TRBJ2-2; TRBD2 agrees at 9 bases. The length of the CDR3 is 16 residues. Germline CDR1 reads SGHTA; CDR2 reads FQGTGA. V lost 9 bases and J lost 7; bases outside the gene matches: 15. For the CDR3, the DNA is TGTGCCAGTGGCTGTAGCGGGGGAACCAAGGGCGGGGAGCTGTTTTTT. It specifies CASGCSGGTKGGELFF.

This chain links TRBV6-1 with TRBJ2-7; TRBD2 is a possible D gene (7 bases). The germline V and J ends were trimmed by 8 bases and 2 bases, with 13 bases remaining between them. Germline V lookup: CDR1 MNHNS, CDR2 SASEGT. CDR3 length: 13 residues. As DNA, the CDR3 is TGTGCCAGCGGCGGGGGCCTTACCTACGAGCAGTACTTC. It is translated as CASGGGLTYEQYF.

V is TRBV18 and J is TRBJ2-1, with D possibly matching TRBD2 (6 bases). Germline values: CDR1 KGHSH, CDR2 LQKENI. Trimming removed 2 bases from V and 4 bases from J, with 12 bases in between. The length of the CDR3 is 15 residues. CDR3 DNA: TGTGCCAGCTCACCAGAGGGAGGAGCATACAATGAGCAGTTCTTC. As protein: CASSPEGGAYNEQFF.

V is TRBV6-5 and J is TRBJ2-2; D uncertain. The germline V gene encodes CDR1 MNHEY and CDR2 SVGAGI. V was shortened by 5 bases and J by 6 bases, with 10 bases between the two germline ends. The CDR3 contains 13 residues. CDR3 nucleotides: TGTGCCAGCAGTCCGCAACTTGCCGGGGAGCTGTTTTTT. This sequence encodes CASSPQLAGELFF.

This rearrangement joins TRBV7-3 to TRBJ1-2, with 7 bases aligning to TRBD1. The V gene end was trimmed by 0 bases and the J gene end by 8 bases; junction bases not matched to a gene: 3. The CDR3 loop spans 13 amino acids. Germline CDR1 is SGHTA and CDR2 is FQGTGA. The CDR3 DNA is TGTGCCAGCAGCTTAACAGGGGGCGGAGGCTACACCTTC. Protein sequence: CASSLTGGGGYTF.

In the case of this clone: Germline is not matched at one junction end, which may reflect a read error. CDR3 amino acids: CAISVGDGYEQFF. The CDR3, as DNA: TGCGCCATCAGTGTGGGGGACGGGTATGAGCAGTTCTTC. The chain joins TRBV10-2 to TRBJ2-1; D tentatively reads TRBD1 or TRBD2 (5 bases each). From germline, CDR1 is WSHSY and CDR2 SAAADI. The CDR3 is 13 residues long.

The rearrangement joins TRBV27 to TRBJ1-2; possible D gene TRBD1, 5 bases. V lost 6 bases and J lost 2, with 10 bases in between. CDR3 length: 13 amino acids. CDR1 and CDR2 from the germline V gene are MNHEY and SMNVEV (reference sequence). The CDR3 loop is CASSPGHNYGYTF. In nucleotides, the CDR3 is TGTGCCAGCAGCCCGGGGCACAACTATGGCTACACCTTC.

The chain uses TRBV11-2 and TRBJ2-5, with 8 bases fitting TRBD2. This CDR3 region has 11 residues. Germline values: CDR1 SGHAT, CDR2 FQNNGV. Losses at the gene ends were 10 bases for V and 5 bases for J; bases not matched to a gene: 3. CDR3 DNA sequence: TGTGCCACCACGGGAGGGGAGACCCAGTACTTC. It is translated as CATTGGETQYF.

The chain couples TRBV4-1 to TRBJ2-1; TRBD2 is a possible D gene (5 bases). V lost 6 bases, J lost 10 bases, and 19 bases lay in between. Germline CDR1 reads MGHRA; CDR2 reads YSYEKL. The CDR3 length is 14 residues. In DNA, the CDR3 is TGCGCCAGCAGTTCTGTGGGCGGGCCAAGGGAGCAGTTCTTC. Its protein is CASSSVGGPREQFF.

CDR3 sequence reads: CASSLSGIGDNEQFF. CDR3 coding DNA: TGTGCCAGCAGCTTGTCTGGGATCGGCGACAATGAGCAGTTCTTC. The chain joins TRBV5-6 to TRBJ2-1; no clear D. With 1 base removed from V and 5 bases from J, the gap between germline ends came to 13 bases. The length of the CDR3 is 15 residues. Germline CDR1 is SGHDT and CDR2 is YYEEEE.

V is TRBV2 and J is TRBJ2-7, with 7 bases fitting TRBD1. The CDR3 runs to 13 residues. Germline loops: CDR1 SNHLY, CDR2 FYNNEI. CDR3 sequence (DNA): TGTGCAGGGGACAGTGACAGCTCCTACGAGCAGTACTTC. Translation gives CAGDSDSSYEQYF.

This clone has a single count. The J gene is TRBJ2-7, the V gene TRBV19; no clear D. The CDR3 covers 14 residues. V was clipped by 9 bases and J by 5 bases, with 20 bases between them. Germline V gives CDR1 LNHDA, CDR2 SQIVND (reference sequence). The CDR3 region has the DNA TGTGCCAGCAACCCCTCCCTGGGTTTCAACGAGCAGTACTTC. Translating it yields CASNPSLGFNEQYF.

This chain links TRBV18 with TRBJ1-2; 7 bases align to TRBD1. Germline V lookup: CDR1 KGHSH, CDR2 LQKENI. There are 15 residues in the CDR3. The V and J ends lost 2 bases and 2 bases, in that order; junction bases with no gene match: 5. CDR3 nucleotides: TGTGCCAGCTCACCAGAGGGGACAGTCAACTATGGCTACACCTTC. Translated, it gives CASSPEGTVNYGYTF.

In regard to this clone: At the DNA level, this CDR3 is encoded by other sequences in the same sample as well. The chain uses TRBV15 and TRBJ1-5; 9 bases match TRBD1. The CDR3 sequence is 15 residues long. Germline CDR1 reads LNHNV; CDR2 reads YYDKDF (reference sequence). The ends lost 0 bases at V and 7 bases at J; junction bases unmatched: 4. The CDR3 DNA is TGTGCCACCAGCAGAGACAGGGGACAGGGCCAGCCCCAGCATTTT. Its protein product is CATSRDRGQGQPQHF.

In this sample, this clone turned up once. The chain is built from TRBV10-2 and TRBJ1-2, with TRBD1 identical over 11 bases. V was clipped by 3 bases and J by 6 bases; unmatched bases: 9. The CDR3 totals 16 residues. Germline values: CDR1 WSHSY, CDR2 SAAADI. The CDR3: CASSDPGQGAFDGYTF. CDR3 DNA: TGCGCCAGCAGTGACCCCGGACAGGGGGCGTTTGATGGCTACACCTTC.